This T cell receptor (beta chain) was sequenced for a study of blood T cells in healthy people across ages. The overall study: Using template switching, researchers captured about one barcoded beta molecule for each two T cells.

The authors ran a second PCR of 7 to 11 cycles using a sample-barcoded 5' primer and a J-beta primer mix. One entry per CDR3 protein results from TCRdb running MiXCR on the 5' RACE reads. The repertoire consists of around 1,000,000 distinct CDR3 sequences, with approximately 26% occurring once and the leading ten covering 0.65% to 0.95%. The CDR3 covers 13 residues. The ends were cut back, 3 bases at V and 9 bases at J, with 17 bases in the middle. The V gene's germline CDR1 is DFQATT and CDR2 SNEGSKA (reference sequence). A word on this clonotype: What it binds is not known.

Study-wide findings and caveats: For the donors, CMV status was unknown and possibly confounded expanded clonotype changes.

These data were also reused for a study on T cells of mothers and their children. That source reports: The M1S primer of the second PCR added sample barcodes and 2-4 random nucleotides. Compared with unrelated pairs, related mother-child pairs had slightly higher, non-significant overlap.

This receptor was obtained from a girl aged 2 to 9 in good health. Material for sequencing was blood. The V gene is TRBV20-1, the J gene TRBJ2-5; a possible D gene is TRBD2 (6 bases). CDR3 protein: CSASGAWGEAQYF. The CDR3 DNA follows: TGCAGTGCTAGCGGGGCCTGGGGGGAGGCCCAGTACTTC.